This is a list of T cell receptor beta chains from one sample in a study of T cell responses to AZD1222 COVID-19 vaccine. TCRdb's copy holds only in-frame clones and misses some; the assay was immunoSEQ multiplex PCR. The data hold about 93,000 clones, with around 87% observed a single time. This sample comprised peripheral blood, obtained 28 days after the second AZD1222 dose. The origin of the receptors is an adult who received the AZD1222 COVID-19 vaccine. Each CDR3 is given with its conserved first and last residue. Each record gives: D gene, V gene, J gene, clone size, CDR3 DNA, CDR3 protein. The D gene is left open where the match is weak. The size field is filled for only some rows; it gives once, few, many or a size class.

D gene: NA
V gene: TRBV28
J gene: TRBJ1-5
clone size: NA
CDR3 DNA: TGTGCCAGCAGTTCCCCGAGGCGGCCCCAGCATTTT
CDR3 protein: CASSSPRRPQHF

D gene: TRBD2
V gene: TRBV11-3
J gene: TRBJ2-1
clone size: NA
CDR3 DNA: TGTGCCAGCAGCTCGGGGGGCTCCTACAATGAGCAGTTCTTC
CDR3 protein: CASSSGGSYNEQFF

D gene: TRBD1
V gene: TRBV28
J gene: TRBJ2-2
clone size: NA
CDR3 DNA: TGTGCCAGCAGTGCCTCGGACAGGGACGAGTCCGGGGAGCTGTTTTTT
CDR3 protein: CASSASDRDESGELFF

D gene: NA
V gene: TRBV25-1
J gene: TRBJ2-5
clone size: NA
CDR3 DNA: TGTGCCAGCAGTGCGGTGGGTCAAGAGACCCAGTACTTC
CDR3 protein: CASSAVGQETQYF

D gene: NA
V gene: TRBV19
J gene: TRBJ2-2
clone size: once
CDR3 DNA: TGTGCCAGTAGTACCAGAACCGGGGAGCTGTTTTTT
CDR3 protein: CASSTRTGELFF

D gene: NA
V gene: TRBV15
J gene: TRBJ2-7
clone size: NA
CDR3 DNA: TGTGCCACCAGCCCCCTCCCTAGAGGGAGCACCTACGAGCAGTACTTC
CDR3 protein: CATSPLPRGSTYEQYF

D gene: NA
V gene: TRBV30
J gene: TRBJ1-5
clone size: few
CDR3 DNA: TGTGCCTGGAGTTATGGGGAGAGTCAGCCCCAGCATTTT
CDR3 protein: CAWSYGESQPQHF

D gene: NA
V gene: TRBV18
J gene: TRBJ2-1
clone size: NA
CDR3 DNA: TGTGCCAGCTCACCCCGGGGCCCCTACAATGAGCAGTTCTTC
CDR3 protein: CASSPRGPYNEQFF

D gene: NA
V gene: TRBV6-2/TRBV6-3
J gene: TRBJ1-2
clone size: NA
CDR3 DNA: TGTGCCAGCAGTACCCCGGACAAGACTAACTATGGCTACACCTTC
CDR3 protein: CASSTPDKTNYGYTF

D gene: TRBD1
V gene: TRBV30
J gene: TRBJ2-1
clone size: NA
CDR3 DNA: TGTGCCTGGGGAAGGGGACAGGTAAACAATGAGCAGTTCTTC
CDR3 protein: CAWGRGQVNNEQFF

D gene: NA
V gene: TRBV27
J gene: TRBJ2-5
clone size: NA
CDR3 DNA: TGTGCCAGCAGACTAGGGTGGGGGCAAGAGACCCAGTACTTC
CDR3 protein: CASRLGWGQETQYF

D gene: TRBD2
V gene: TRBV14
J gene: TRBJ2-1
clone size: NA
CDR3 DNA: TGTGCCAGCAGCCGCCTGACTAGCGGGAACAATGAGCAGTTCTTC
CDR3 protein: CASSRLTSGNNEQFF

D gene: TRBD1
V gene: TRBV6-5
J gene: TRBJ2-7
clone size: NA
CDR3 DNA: TGTGCCACTAGGGTCGGGACAGGCTCCTACGAGCAGTACTTC
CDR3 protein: CATRVGTGSYEQYF

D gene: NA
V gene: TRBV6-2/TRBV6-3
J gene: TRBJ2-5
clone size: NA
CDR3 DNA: TGTGCCAGCAGTGGCAGGGGAGAGACCCAGTACTTC
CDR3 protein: CASSGRGETQYF

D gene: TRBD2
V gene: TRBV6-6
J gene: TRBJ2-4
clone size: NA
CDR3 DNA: TGTGCCAGCACCGGGACTAGCGGGGGAGGAGGGAACATTCAGTACTTC
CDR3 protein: CASTGTSGGGGNIQYF

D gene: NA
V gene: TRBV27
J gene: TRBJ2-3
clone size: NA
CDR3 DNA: TGTGCCAGCAGTTTAATTGCGGACACAGATACGCAGTATTTT
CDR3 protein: CASSLIADTDTQYF

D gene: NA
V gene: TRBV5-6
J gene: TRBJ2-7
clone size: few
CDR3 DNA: TGTGCCAGCAGCTTGAGGCTGTACGAGCAGTACTTC
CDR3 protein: CASSLRLYEQYF

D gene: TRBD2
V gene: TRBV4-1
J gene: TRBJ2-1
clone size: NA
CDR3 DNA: TGCGCCAGCAGCCAAGTGCCAGGGACTAGCGGGCCCAGCGATAGTTACAATGAGCAGTTCTTC
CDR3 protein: CASSQVPGTSGPSDSYNEQFF

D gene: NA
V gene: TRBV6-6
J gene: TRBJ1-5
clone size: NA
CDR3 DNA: TGTGCCAGCAGACAACAGGAAACGGACAATCAGCCCCAGCATTTT
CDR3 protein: CASRQQETDNQPQHF

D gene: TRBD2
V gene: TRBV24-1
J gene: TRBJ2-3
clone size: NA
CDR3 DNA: TGTGCCACCAGTGATTCCCAACTAGCGGGAGGGCCAGATACGCAGTATTTT
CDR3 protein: CATSDSQLAGGPDTQYF

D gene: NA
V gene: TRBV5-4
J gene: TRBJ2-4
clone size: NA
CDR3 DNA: TGTGCCAGCAGCTCGCGCGGGGAAAACATTCAGTACTTC
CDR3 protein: CASSSRGENIQYF

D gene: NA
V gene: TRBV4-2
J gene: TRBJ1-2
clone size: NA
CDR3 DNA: TGTGCCAGCAGCCAAGAAAATGTACAGGGTTATGGCTACACCTTC
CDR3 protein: CASSQENVQGYGYTF

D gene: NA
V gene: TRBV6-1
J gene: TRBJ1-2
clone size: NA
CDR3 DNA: TGTGCCAGCAGTGAACAGGGCAGGGGCTACACCTTC
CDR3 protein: CASSEQGRGYTF

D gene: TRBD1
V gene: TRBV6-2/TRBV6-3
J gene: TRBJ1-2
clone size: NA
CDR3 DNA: TGTGCCAGCAGTTCAGGTCAGGGACAGGGGGACGGCGGCTACACCTTC
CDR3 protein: CASSSGQGQGDGGYTF

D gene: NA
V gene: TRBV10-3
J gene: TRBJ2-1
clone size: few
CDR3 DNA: TGTGCCATCAGTGAGTCATTCGGGGGAGCGTCCAGGACAGGCAATGAGCAGTTCTTC
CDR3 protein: CAISESFGGASRTGNEQFF

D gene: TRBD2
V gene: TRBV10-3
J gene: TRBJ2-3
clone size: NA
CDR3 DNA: TGTGCCATCAGTAATCATATGCGGGGGAGCACAGATACGCAGTATTTT
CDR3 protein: CAISNHMRGSTDTQYF

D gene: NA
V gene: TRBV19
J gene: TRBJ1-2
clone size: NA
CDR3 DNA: TGTGCCAGTAGTATAGAAGGGCGGGGTTACTATGGCTACACCTTC
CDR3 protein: CASSIEGRGYYGYTF

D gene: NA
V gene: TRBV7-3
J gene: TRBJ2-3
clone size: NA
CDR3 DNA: TGTGCCAGCAGCTACGGAGAGAAATCAGATACGCAGTATTTT
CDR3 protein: CASSYGEKSDTQYF

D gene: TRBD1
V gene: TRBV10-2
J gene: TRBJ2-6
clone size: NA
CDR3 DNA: TGCGCCAGCAGCCCGGCCCCCGGACAGGCGACCTCTGGGGCCAACGTCCTGACTTTC
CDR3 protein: CASSPAPGQATSGANVLTF

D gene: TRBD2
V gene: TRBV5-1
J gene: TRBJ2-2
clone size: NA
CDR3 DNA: TGCGCCAGCAGCTGGGGAAGCGGGAGCACCGGGGAGCTGTTTTTT
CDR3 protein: CASSWGSGSTGELFF

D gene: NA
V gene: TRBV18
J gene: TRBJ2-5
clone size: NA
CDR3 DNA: TGTGCCAGCTCACGATCTTCGCAAGAGACCCAGTACTTC
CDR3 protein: CASSRSSQETQYF

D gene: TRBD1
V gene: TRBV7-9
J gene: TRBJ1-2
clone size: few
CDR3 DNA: TGTGCCAGCGCCGGGACAGGGGCCTATGGCTACACCTTC
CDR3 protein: CASAGTGAYGYTF